Listed below are T cell receptor beta chains from one sample, sequenced in a study of blood T cell repertoires in COVID-19. Generated by immunoSEQ multiplex PCR, the TCRdb table keeps only in-frame clones and is missing some. Among 210,000 or so clones listed, more than 70% were seen once. The sequencing input was peripheral blood. These receptors originate from a woman aged 60-75 years with acute or convalescent COVID-19. CDR3s include the opening cysteine and the closing phenylalanine or tryptophan. A D gene is named only where the DNA matches it firmly. Clone size appears in some rows only: once, few, many, or a class for an expanded clone.

>TRBD2|TRBJ2-5|TRBV5-1|few
CASSVQLAGQETQYF
TGCGCCAGCAGCGTGCAACTAGCGGGACAAGAGACCCAGTACTTC
>NA|TRBJ2-5|TRBV19|NA
CASSTDTYQETQYF
TGTGCCAGTAGTACCGACACGTACCAAGAGACCCAGTACTTC
>TRBD1|TRBJ2-5|TRBV5-5|few
CASSLLGQVVELQYF
TGTGCCAGCAGCTTACTAGGACAGGTTGTCGAACTCCAGTACTTC
>NA|TRBJ2-5|TRBV2|NA
CASSVQQGQETQYF
TGTGCCAGCAGCGTCCAACAGGGCCAAGAGACCCAGTACTTC
>NA|TRBJ1-2|TRBV7-2|NA
CASSLTIGNNYGYTF
TGTGCCAGCAGCTTAACCATCGGGAATAACTATGGCTACACCTTC
>NA|TRBJ1-5|TRBV6-5|NA
CASSSQGRGGNQPQHF
TGTGCCAGCAGTTCCCAGGGGAGAGGGGGCAATCAGCCCCAGCATTTT
>NA|TRBJ1-1|TRBV14|NA
CASSQLATADTEAFF
TGTGCCAGCAGCCAACTAGCGACAGCGGACACTGAAGCTTTCTTT
>TRBD2|TRBJ2-3|TRBV4-1|NA
CASSPLPVAGKTDTQYF
TGCGCCAGCAGCCCCCTCCCGGTAGCGGGGAAGACAGATACGCAGTATTTT
>NA|TRBJ2-2|TRBV9|NA
CASSVATNTGELFF
TGTGCCAGCAGCGTAGCGACAAACACCGGGGAGCTGTTTTTT
>TRBD2|TRBJ2-1|TRBV9|NA
CASTVDPGRGYNEQFF
TGTGCCAGCACCGTAGATCCCGGGAGGGGATACAATGAGCAGTTCTTC
>TRBD1|TRBJ1-6|TRBV7-9|NA
CASSSGTARVTLHF
TGTGCCAGCAGCTCCGGGACAGCCAGAGTCACCCTCCACTTT
>TRBD1|TRBJ1-4|TRBV10-3|few
CAISNAGTGNEKLFF
TGTGCCATCAGTAACGCCGGGACAGGGAATGAAAAACTGTTTTTT
>NA|TRBJ2-1|TRBV28|once
CASLPSPPSYNEQFF
TGTGCCAGCCTACCCTCGCCGCCAAGCTACAATGAGCAGTTCTTC
>TRBD1|TRBJ1-5|TRBV19|NA
CASGKGQRISAQHF
TGTGCCAGTGGGAAGGGACAGAGGATATCGGCCCAGCATTTT
>NA|TRBJ2-1|TRBV12-3/TRBV12-4|NA
CASRAAEDEQFF
TGTGCCAGCAGGGCAGCGGAGGATGAGCAGTTCTTC
>TRBD2|TRBJ2-1|TRBV24-1|NA
CATSDSPGLAGGYNEQFF
TGTGCCACCAGTGATTCGCCGGGACTAGCGGGAGGGTACAATGAGCAGTTCTTC
>TRBD1|TRBJ1-5|TRBV4-2|few
CASSQEGQKPQHF
TGTGCCAGCAGCCAAGAGGGACAGAAGCCCCAGCATTTT
>TRBD1|TRBJ1-1|TRBV11-2|NA
CASSLDRGQGATEAFF
TGTGCCAGCAGCTTAGATCGGGGACAGGGTGCGACTGAAGCTTTCTTT
>TRBD1|TRBJ1-1|TRBV19|NA
CASRDEGGQHTEAFF
TGTGCCAGTAGGGATGAGGGGGGACAGCACACTGAAGCTTTCTTT
>NA|TRBJ2-3|TRBV4-1|NA
CASSPYSTDTQYF
TGCGCCAGCAGCCCTTATAGCACAGATACGCAGTATTTT
>NA|TRBJ1-5|TRBV6-1|NA
CASSEGGSNQPQHF
TGTGCCAGCAGTGAGGGGGGAAGCAATCAGCCCCAGCATTTT
>TRBD1|TRBJ1-2|TRBV7-9|NA
CASRAASGGVYGYTF
TGTGCCAGCAGGGCCGCTTCAGGGGGCGTTTATGGCTACACCTTC
>TRBD1|TRBJ1-3|TRBV5-1|NA
CASSSLTGIGNTIYF
TGCGCCAGCAGCTCCCTGACAGGGATTGGAAACACCATATATTTT
>TRBD1|TRBJ1-2|TRBV6-2/TRBV6-3|NA
CASSYPDRHPFYGYTF
TGTGCCAGCAGTTACCCGGACAGGCACCCGTTCTATGGCTACACCTTC